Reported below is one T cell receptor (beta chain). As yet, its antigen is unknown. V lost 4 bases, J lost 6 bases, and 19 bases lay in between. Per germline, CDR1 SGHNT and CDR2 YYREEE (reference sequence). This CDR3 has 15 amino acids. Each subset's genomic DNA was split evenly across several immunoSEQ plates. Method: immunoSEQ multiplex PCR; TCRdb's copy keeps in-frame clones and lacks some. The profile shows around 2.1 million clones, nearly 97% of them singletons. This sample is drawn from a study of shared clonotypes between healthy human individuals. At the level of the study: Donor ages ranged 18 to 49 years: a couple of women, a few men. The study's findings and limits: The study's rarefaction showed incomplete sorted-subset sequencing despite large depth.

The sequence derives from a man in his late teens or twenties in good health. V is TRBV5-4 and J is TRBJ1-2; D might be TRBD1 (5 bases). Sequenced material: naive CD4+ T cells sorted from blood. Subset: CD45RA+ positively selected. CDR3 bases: TGTGCCAGCAGCCGACAGACCCCGCCGGGGGATGGCTACACCTTC. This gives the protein CASSRQTPPGDGYTF. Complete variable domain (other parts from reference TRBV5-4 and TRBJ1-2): ETGVTQSPTHLIKTRGQQVTLRCSSQSGHNTVSWYQQALGQGPQFIFQYYREEENGRGNFPPRFSGLQFPNYSSELNVNALELDDSALYLCASSRQTPPGDGYTFGSGTRLTVV.